This T cell receptor (beta chain) originates from a study of cytomegalovirus exposure and HLA in healthy donors. Germline CDR1 is SGHAT and CDR2 is FQNNGV. CDR3 length equals 13 residues. The ends were cut back, 1 base at V and 5 bases at J, with 8 bases in the middle. PCR used 60 Vbeta primers and 13 Jbeta primers. The table came from immunoSEQ multiplex PCR; TCRdb's copy has only in-frame clones and leaves some out. The top ten clones hold 2% of a sample with 70,000 or so clones, more than 80% of them seen once. The TCR comes from a woman in her 30s in good health and CMV-seronegative. The rearrangement uses TRBV11-2 and TRBJ2-5; D is unresolved. The sequenced material came from PBMCs. CDR3 coding DNA: TGTGCCAGCAGCTTAGTATTCGGGGAGACCCAGTACTTC. It yields the protein CASSLVFGETQYF.